This T cell receptor beta chain was found in a study of blood T cells in healthy people across ages. The study, taken as a whole, reports: The authors considered diversity estimates from one million T cells to be underestimates. Reliance upon unsorted PBMCs precluded definitive naive versus antigen-experienced comparison.

The second PCR ran about 6 to 11 cycles with a sample-barcoded 5' primer and J-beta primers. Tagging of each cDNA molecule was performed by a template-switch adaptor with 12 random nucleotides. Via MiXCR, TCRdb re-called the 5' RACE reads, giving one row per CDR3 protein. The sample consists of roughly 1,500,000 distinct CDR3 sequences, almost 35% of them appearing once. This clonotype was detected ten times or more. Antigen: not known. In terms of origin and age, donors were healthy Caucasian individuals from Russia aged about 6 to 95. This CDR3 region has 12 residues. V was pared by 3 bases and J by 4 bases, with 6 bases between. Germline CDR1 reads MDHEN; CDR2 reads SYDVKM.

The V gene is TRBV28, the J gene TRBJ1-1; no clear D gene. The TCR comes from a woman in her 30s in good health. The sample taken for sequencing was blood. CDR3 sequence reads: CASSFRGTEAFF. CDR3 nucleotides: TGTGCCAGCAGTTTTCGGGGCACTGAAGCTTTCTTT.